Presented here are 29 T cell receptor beta chains from one specimen sequenced in a study of human T cells and chemical hapten exposure. The time point is: pre-sensitization, week 0. The treatment was: therapeutic diphenylcyclopropenone sensitization with weekly scalp DPC. One entry per CDR3 protein results from TCRdb running MiXCR on the RACE reads. The sample includes tens of thousands of distinct CDR3 sequences, around 9.5% seen only once; the top ten take roughly 3.5%. The material was whole blood, obtained in connection with sensitization to the hapten diphenylcyclopropenone (DPC). These receptors all stem from a middle-aged woman with alopecia areata. Some clones in this sample may be carry-over from other donors' samples.

This clonotype was counted between two and nine times. The chain employs TRBV4-1 and TRBJ2-7; 9 bases fit TRBD1. V was pared by 1 base and J by 2 bases, with 3 bases of the junction left unmatched. Germline CDR1 is MGHRA and CDR2 is YSYEKL. There are 15 residues in the CDR3. The CDR3 loop is CASSQADRGPYEQYF. In DNA form, the CDR3 reads TGCGCCAGCAGCCAAGCGGACAGGGGACCCTACGAGCAGTACTTC.

This clonotype was detected ten times or more. The rearrangement links TRBV6-2 or TRBV6-3 to TRBJ1-1; possibly TRBD1 for D (6 bases). CDR1 is MNHEY and CDR2 is SVGEGT in the germline V gene. This CDR3 has 13 residues. The V gene lost 4 bases and the J gene lost 0 bases, with 6 bases spanning the gap. The CDR3 DNA sequence: TGTGCCAGCAGTTGGACAGTGAACACTGAAGCTTTCTTT. Its translation is CASSWTVNTEAFF.

This clonotype occurred a few times. The chain recombines TRBV10-2 with TRBJ2-3, with TRBD2 identical over 7 bases. Germline CDR1 and CDR2: WSHSY and SAAADI. CDR3 length: 14 residues. J lost 2 bases, V lost 6 bases, and 5 bases had no gene match. The CDR3 loop is CASRTSDTTDTQYF. In DNA, the CDR3 is TGCGCCAGCAGAACTAGCGACACCACAGATACGCAGTATTTT.

This chain connects TRBV7-2 to TRBJ1-1, with D uncertain. The CDR3 runs 15 residues. CDR1 SGHTA and CDR2 FQGNSA come from the germline V gene. Trimming left V 2 bases short and J 4 bases short, with 14 bases between. The DNA of the CDR3 is TGTGCCAGCAGCTTAAGTGGGAGCGGAGGCACTGAAGCTTTCTTT. Translation: CASSLSGSGGTEAFF.

This clonotype was found many times. The V gene is TRBV4-3, the J gene TRBJ2-3, with 9 nucleotides matching TRBD2. V shed 1 base and J 2 bases; nucleotides not matched to a gene: 7. CDR1 is LGHNA, CDR2 YSLEER, per germline. The CDR3 has 17 amino acids. CDR3 in DNA: TGCGCCAGCAGCCAAGCTTGGGGCGGGGGGGCCACAGATACGCAGTATTTT. Its translation: CASSQAWGGGATDTQYF.

This clonotype was seen many times. The V gene is TRBV20-1, the J gene TRBJ1-1; the match to TRBD1 covers 7 bases. Germline V CDR1 and CDR2: DFQATT, SNEGSKA (reference sequence). V trimming: 0 bases; J trimming: 7 bases; junction bases outside the gene matches: 5. This CDR3 is 13 amino acids long. In DNA form, the CDR3 reads TGCAGTGCTAGAGATGGGCAGGGGGGTGAAGCTTTCTTT. Protein product: CSARDGQGGEAFF.

This clonotype was seen a handful of times. This rearrangement joins TRBV11-2 to TRBJ2-7; 8 positions agree with TRBD2. The length of the CDR3 is 15 residues. The V gene end was trimmed by 5 bases and the J gene end by 4 bases; junction bases not matched to a gene: 10. Germline lookup yields CDR1 SGHAT and CDR2 FQNNGV. The CDR3 coding sequence is TGTGCCAGCAGCGCCCAGTCTGGGACTAGATACGAGCAGTACTTC. Translation gives CASSAQSGTRYEQYF.

Many counts were recorded for this clonotype. The chain carries TRBV12-3 or TRBV12-4 and TRBJ1-5, with 7 bases that match TRBD1. This CDR3 has 15 residues. V shed 5 bases and J 2 bases; nucleotides not matched to a gene: 6. In DNA form, the CDR3 reads TGTGCCAGCAGTACACAGGGGTTTCGCAATCAGCCCCAGCATTTT. Amino acid sequence: CASSTQGFRNQPQHF.

In its sample, this clonotype was seen a few times. The chain joins TRBV4-2 to TRBJ2-4; 9 positions match TRBD2. Germline V gene lookup returns CDR1 LGHNA and CDR2 YNFKEQ. CDR3 length: 18 amino acids. V was clipped by 1 base and J by 1 base; unmatched bases: 8. The CDR3 loop is CASSQGGSGGGAKNIQYF. The CDR3 DNA reads TGTGCCAGCAGCCAAGGAGGTAGCGGGGGAGGGGCCAAAAACATTCAGTACTTC.

The chain uses TRBV12-3 or TRBV12-4 and TRBJ2-3, with 8 bases aligning to TRBD2. The CDR3 has 16 residues. The V gene end was trimmed by 8 bases and the J gene end by 0 bases; junction bases not matched to a gene: 10. CDR3: CASSPGGGTSTDTQYF. CDR3 nucleotide sequence: TGTGCCAGCTCCCCCGGGGGGGGCACAAGCACAGATACGCAGTATTTT.

This clonotype was recorded at least ten times. The V call is TRBV7-2, the J call TRBJ1-5, with 8 bases that match TRBD1. The CDR3 runs to 13 residues. The J segment lost 6 bases and the V segment lost 5 bases, leaving 3 bases of the junction unmatched. Looked up from germline, CDR1 is SGHTA and CDR2 is FQGNSA. This chain's CDR3 is CASSRDRSQPQHF. CDR3 sequence (DNA): TGTGCCAGCAGCAGGGACAGGAGTCAGCCCCAGCATTTT.

This clonotype was counted at least ten times. The chain couples TRBV11-3 to TRBJ2-7; 11 nucleotides align to TRBD1. This CDR3 spans 14 amino acids. Germline V gene sequence: CDR1 SGHNT, CDR2 YENEEA. V trimming: 4 bases; J trimming: 7 bases; junction bases outside the gene matches: 6. The CDR3 DNA follows: TGTGCCAGCAGCTCCGGACAGGGGGCGAGGGAGCAGTACTTC. Amino acids: CASSSGQGAREQYF.

This clonotype was detected only a few times. This chain connects TRBV7-9 to TRBJ1-1; D uncertain. The germline V and J ends were trimmed by 4 bases and 4 bases, with 10 bases remaining between them. The germline V gene has CDR1 SEHNR and CDR2 FQNEAQ (reference sequence). This CDR3 contains 13 residues. CDR3 loop: CASSSAGVTEAFF. CDR3 coding DNA: TGTGCCAGCAGCTCCGCGGGCGTCACTGAAGCTTTCTTT. Supplemented by reference TRBV7-9 and TRBJ1-1, the full variable domain reads DTGVSQNPRHKITKRGQNVTFRCDPISEHNRLYWYRQTLGQGPEFLTYFQNEAQLEKSRLLSDRFSAERPKGSFSTLEIQRTEQGDSAMYLCASSSAGVTEAFFGQGTRLTVV.

Only a few counts were recorded for this clonotype. The chain links TRBV7-9 to TRBJ2-3; weak D call: TRBD1 (6 bases). The V end was cut by 4 bases, the J end by 2 bases, with 10 bases between. This CDR3 has 14 amino acids. CDR1 is SEHNR, CDR2 FQNEAQ, per germline (reference sequence). This CDR3 is CASSSTGNTDTQYF. CDR3 sequence (DNA): TGTGCCAGCAGCTCAACAGGGAACACAGATACGCAGTATTTT.

This clonotype was counted a few times. This chain uses TRBV20-1 with TRBJ2-5; no clear D gene. The V gene's germline CDR1 is DFQATT and CDR2 SNEGSKA (reference sequence). The ends were cut back, 0 bases at V and 0 bases at J, with 14 bases in the middle. The CDR3 length is 16 residues. The CDR3 region is CSARDLTVGYQETQYF. CDR3 bases: TGCAGTGCTAGAGATTTGACGGTGGGGTACCAAGAGACCCAGTACTTC.

A few counts support this clonotype. The V and J genes are TRBV5-4 and TRBJ2-1; D is undetermined. Trimming shortened V by 1 base and J by 3 bases, and 14 bases separated the two germline ends. The CDR3 is made up of 16 amino acids. Per the germline V gene, CDR1 is SGHNT and CDR2 is YYREEE (reference sequence). The chain's CDR3 is CASSLKLGIGYNEQFF. The CDR3 coding sequence is TGTGCCAGCAGCTTGAAACTGGGCATTGGCTACAATGAGCAGTTCTTC.

This clonotype was seen repeatedly, ten times or more. This CDR3 is missing its conserved last phenylalanine or tryptophan, likely due to a read error. The DNA is left out, because the CDR3 cannot be placed on it with certainty; the CDR3 is given as TCRdb lists it. The rearrangement links TRBV20-1 to TRBJ2-5. Germline-derived CDR1 and CDR2 are DFQATT and SNEGSKA (reference sequence). A total of 10 residues make up the CDR3, ends included. CDR3 loop: CSAGADRPYL.

In this sample, this clonotype turned up many times. The chain uses TRBV6-1 and TRBJ2-3; D not resolved. Germline CDR1 and CDR2: MNHNS and SASEGT. V gave up 10 bases and J gave up 1 base, with 12 bases separating them. CDR3 size: 13 residues. The CDR3 loop is CANREGGTDTQYF. The CDR3 nucleotides read TGTGCCAATCGTGAAGGAGGCACAGATACGCAGTATTTT.

This clonotype showed up many times. The chain carries TRBV12-3 or TRBV12-4 and TRBJ2-4; the match to TRBD1 covers 9 bases. The CDR3 has 14 amino acids. V lost 3 bases to trimming and J lost 5 bases; unmatched junction nucleotides: 2. As DNA, the CDR3 is TGTGCCAGCAGTTTCACAGGGGGCCAAAACATTCAGTACTTC. Its protein is CASSFTGGQNIQYF.

This clonotype was detected many times. The chain carries TRBV3-1 and TRBJ2-4; TRBD1 matches 10 bases. The CDR3 totals 16 residues. J lost 1 base, V lost 4 bases, and 4 bases had no gene match. Germline loops: CDR1 LGHDT, CDR2 YNNKEL (reference sequence). This CDR3 reads CASSPGQGVAKNIQYF. The CDR3 DNA is TGTGCCAGCAGCCCCGGACAGGGGGTGGCCAAAAACATTCAGTACTTC.

This chain joins TRBV20-1 and TRBJ2-3; D possibly corresponds to TRBD2 (6 bases). CDR1 and CDR2 from the germline V gene are DFQATT and SNEGSKA (reference sequence). V lost 3 bases to trimming and J lost 5 bases, with 9 bases between them. This CDR3 has 12 residues. The CDR3 sequence: CSASGAGDTQYF. The CDR3 coding sequence is TGCAGTGCTAGCGGAGCGGGAGATACGCAGTATTTT.

CDR3 region: CSVETGANYGYTF. Here the CDR3 DNA reads TGCAGCGTTGAGACAGGAGCTAACTATGGCTACACCTTC. The chain employs TRBV29-1 and TRBJ1-2; possibly TRBD1 for D (6 bases). Deletions cut 3 bases from V and 0 bases from J, with 8 bases between. The CDR3 spans 13 residues. Per germline, CDR1 SQVTM and CDR2 ANQGSEA. The entire variable domain, with the rest obtained from reference TRBV29-1 and TRBJ1-2, is as follows: SAVISQKPSRDICQRGTSLTIQCQVDSQVTMMFWYRQQPGQSLTLIATANQGSEATYESGFVIDKFPISRPNLTFSTLTVSNMSPEDSSIYLCSVETGANYGYTFGSGTRLTVV.

This clonotype was seen a few times. V usage is TRBV4-3 and J usage is TRBJ2-5, with D maybe TRBD1 (7 bases). Trimming took off 1 base at V and 4 bases at J, with 13 bases between the two ends. There are 15 residues in the CDR3. CDR1 is LGHNA and CDR2 is YSLEER in the germline V gene. CDR3 DNA: TGCGCCAGCAGCCAAGGACCAGGGGGAGGAGAGACCCAGTACTTC. Translated, it gives CASSQGPGGGETQYF.

The sample holds a few counts of this clonotype. V and J are TRBV4-3 and TRBJ2-5, with 9 bases lining up with TRBD2. Germline V gene sequence: CDR1 LGHNA, CDR2 YSLEER. V shed 4 bases, J shed 4 bases, and the junction held 10 bases outside the gene matches. The CDR3 covers 16 residues. The CDR3 DNA is TGCGCCAGCAGCCCCGCGCCCAGCGGGGGGACAGAGACCCAGTACTTC. Translated, it gives CASSPAPSGGTETQYF.

This clonotype was counted at least ten times. This sequence joins TRBV7-2 and TRBJ1-6, with D unresolved. Germline CDR1 SGHTA, CDR2 FQGNSA. V dropped 2 bases and J dropped 6 bases, with 14 bases sitting between them. The CDR3 is made up of 16 amino acids. DNA of the CDR3: TGTGCCAGCAGCTTATTTGGAGGACGGCTTAATTCACCCCTCCACTTT. Translation gives CASSLFGGRLNSPLHF.

This clonotype turned up a few times. J is TRBJ2-3 and V is TRBV7-2; TRBD1 matches 9 bases. V lost 0 bases to trimming and J lost 3 bases; unmatched junction nucleotides: 4. This CDR3 spans 16 amino acids. Germline CDR1 SGHTA, CDR2 FQGNSA. The CDR3 loop is CASSLAGQGSTDTQYF. Here the CDR3 DNA reads TGTGCCAGCAGCTTAGCGGGACAGGGTAGTACAGATACGCAGTATTTT.

The chain joins TRBV20-1 to TRBJ1-1; 9 bases map to TRBD1. Germline CDR1 and CDR2: DFQATT and SNEGSKA (reference sequence). Trimming at V came to 3 bases and at J to 1 base, leaving 3 bases not matched to a gene. This CDR3 comprises 14 residues. CDR3 loop: CSARRGQGNTEAFF. The CDR3 coding sequence is TGCAGTGCTAGGCGGGGACAGGGGAACACTGAAGCTTTCTTT.

The sample holds a few counts of this clonotype. This rearrangement joins TRBV30 to TRBJ1-5; D call uncertain. V dropped 5 bases and J dropped 0 bases, with 8 bases sitting between them. Germline V gene data show CDR1 as GTSNPN and CDR2 as SVGIG (reference sequence). The CDR3 spans 13 residues. For the CDR3, the DNA is TGTGCCTGGTCCCGCCATAGCAATCAGCCCCAGCATTTT. Translating gives CAWSRHSNQPQHF.

At least ten counts were recorded for this clonotype. The chain carries TRBV20-1 and TRBJ1-1, with D possibly being TRBD1 (6 bases). Germline CDR1 is DFQATT and CDR2 is SNEGSKA (reference sequence). Trimming removed 3 bases at V and 1 base at J, with 9 bases between. The CDR3 totals 13 residues. CDR3 nucleotide sequence: TGCAGTGCTAGCTCACAGGGGAACACTGAAGCTTTCTTT. Translated, it gives CSASSQGNTEAFF.